The rows below give T cell receptor beta chains drawn from one sample of a study of Ad26.COV2.S vaccination and SARS-CoV-2 variants. Produced via immunoSEQ multiplex PCR; TCRdb's table is partial and in-frame only. The sample includes around 300,000 clones, about 86% of them seen just once. The input for sequencing was peripheral blood, taken in a trial of Ad26.COV2.S vaccine versus placebo. These receptors originate from a person aged 18 to 65 who received the Ad26.COV2.S COVID-19 vaccine or a placebo. Each CDR3 is given without its conserved first and last residue. Where a row states a size, it is once, few, many or the class of an expanded clone; other rows omit it.

len: 12; v_gene: TRBV12-5; abundance: .; j_gene: TRBJ1-5; CDR3aa: ASAPTGSNQPQH
len: 13; v_gene: TRBV7-2; abundance: .; j_gene: TRBJ1-1; CDR3aa: ASSLGGGMRTEAF
len: 11; v_gene: TRBV7-9; abundance: .; j_gene: TRBJ1-4; CDR3aa: ASSHSTNEKLF
len: 14; v_gene: TRBV7-2; abundance: .; j_gene: TRBJ2-4; CDR3aa: ASSSPHRLSENIQY
len: 12; v_gene: TRBV5-1; abundance: .; j_gene: TRBJ1-1; CDR3aa: ASSFDLTWGEAF
len: 11; v_gene: TRBV18; abundance: .; j_gene: TRBJ2-7; CDR3aa: ASSPPQGPEQY
len: 11; v_gene: TRBV5-4; abundance: .; j_gene: TRBJ1-1; CDR3aa: ASSLEWGTEAF
len: 12; v_gene: TRBV28; abundance: .; j_gene: TRBJ2-7; CDR3aa: ASKGLAGVNEQY
len: 9; v_gene: TRBV20-1; abundance: .; j_gene: TRBJ1-2; CDR3aa: SATGQKSYT
len: 11; v_gene: TRBV28; abundance: .; j_gene: TRBJ2-7; CDR3aa: ASRGGQVYEQY
len: 13; v_gene: TRBV4-1; abundance: .; j_gene: TRBJ2-1; CDR3aa: ASSQGSGLYNEQF
len: 13; v_gene: TRBV9; abundance: once; j_gene: TRBJ2-1; CDR3aa: ASSVVAGVFNEQF
len: 12; v_gene: TRBV7-2; abundance: .; j_gene: TRBJ2-3; CDR3aa: ASSGQLAGDTQY
len: 14; v_gene: TRBV4-3; abundance: many; j_gene: TRBJ1-2; CDR3aa: ASSQAPGTGDYGYT
len: 11; v_gene: TRBV6-5; abundance: .; j_gene: TRBJ2-1; CDR3aa: ASRASSYNEQF
len: 14; v_gene: TRBV28; abundance: .; j_gene: TRBJ1-2; CDR3aa: ASSQPTRGPTYGYT
len: 12; v_gene: TRBV5-1; abundance: .; j_gene: TRBJ2-2; CDR3aa: ATPAGGISGELF
len: 9; v_gene: TRBV28; abundance: .; j_gene: TRBJ1-2; CDR3aa: ASSLKGGYT
len: 10; v_gene: TRBV11-2; abundance: .; j_gene: TRBJ2-1; CDR3aa: ASSSDRGIGF
len: 10; v_gene: TRBV5-1; abundance: few; j_gene: TRBJ1-5; CDR3aa: ASSRKVRPQH
len: 15; v_gene: TRBV7-3; abundance: .; j_gene: TRBJ2-3; CDR3aa: ASSPRVGGERTDTQY
len: 13; v_gene: TRBV7-2; abundance: .; j_gene: TRBJ2-7; CDR3aa: ASSLGEGQGYEQY
len: 14; v_gene: TRBV19; abundance: .; j_gene: TRBJ2-1; CDR3aa: ASSNAGTGWPAEQF
len: 16; v_gene: TRBV4-1; abundance: few; j_gene: TRBJ1-5; CDR3aa: ASSQVRVEVYSNQPQH
len: 12; v_gene: TRBV5-4; abundance: .; j_gene: TRBJ1-2; CDR3aa: ASSLVGDSTGYT
len: 11; v_gene: TRBV2; abundance: once; j_gene: TRBJ1-2; CDR3aa: ATSGTRTAGYT
len: 12; v_gene: TRBV19; abundance: .; j_gene: TRBJ1-2; CDR3aa: ASKSVTGHYGYT
len: 15; v_gene: TRBV27; abundance: .; j_gene: TRBJ2-7; CDR3aa: ASSFQGLGQGYYEQY
len: 12; v_gene: TRBV6-4; abundance: many; j_gene: TRBJ1-1; CDR3aa: ASSPGQENTEAF
len: 14; v_gene: TRBV28; abundance: .; j_gene: TRBJ1-6; CDR3aa: ASSLWRETGNSPLH
len: 13; v_gene: TRBV7-2; abundance: .; j_gene: TRBJ1-2; CDR3aa: ASSSETGFGGGYT
len: 10; v_gene: TRBV3-1/TRBV3-2; abundance: .; j_gene: TRBJ2-1; CDR3aa: ASMPGGPEQF
len: 10; v_gene: TRBV30; abundance: .; j_gene: TRBJ2-7; CDR3aa: AWSVLGYEQY
len: 10; v_gene: TRBV12-3/TRBV12-4; abundance: .; j_gene: TRBJ2-3; CDR3aa: ASSAYTDTQY
len: 13; v_gene: TRBV4-1; abundance: few; j_gene: TRBJ1-4; CDR3aa: ASSPTGGGYEKLF
len: 13; v_gene: TRBV19; abundance: .; j_gene: TRBJ1-2; CDR3aa: ASTENSGTDYGYT
len: 12; v_gene: TRBV7-3; abundance: .; j_gene: TRBJ2-1; CDR3aa: ASSLRTSRNEQF
len: 12; v_gene: TRBV4-1; abundance: .; j_gene: TRBJ2-7; CDR3aa: ASSPDEAFYEQY
len: 14; v_gene: TRBV7-2; abundance: .; j_gene: TRBJ2-5; CDR3aa: ASSLVATGALGTQY
len: 11; v_gene: TRBV9; abundance: once; j_gene: TRBJ1-1; CDR3aa: ASSETGSTEAF
len: 9; v_gene: TRBV28; abundance: few; j_gene: TRBJ1-5; CDR3aa: ASSFSLRWH
len: 11; v_gene: TRBV4-3; abundance: .; j_gene: TRBJ2-5; CDR3aa: ASSQTGRETQY
len: 11; v_gene: TRBV6-5; abundance: .; j_gene: TRBJ1-4; CDR3aa: ASSYQPNEKLF
len: 14; v_gene: TRBV7-2; abundance: .; j_gene: TRBJ1-5; CDR3aa: ASSPRAGAHNQPQH
len: 15; v_gene: TRBV24-1; abundance: .; j_gene: TRBJ2-1; CDR3aa: ATSDFRLAGGYNEQF
len: 13; v_gene: TRBV18; abundance: few; j_gene: TRBJ2-2; CDR3aa: ASSPPSRNTGELF
len: 14; v_gene: TRBV28; abundance: .; j_gene: TRBJ2-7; CDR3aa: ASSITSGRINYEQY
len: 12; v_gene: TRBV27; abundance: .; j_gene: TRBJ1-5; CDR3aa: ASSLAFGGQPQH
len: 11; v_gene: TRBV10-3; abundance: .; j_gene: TRBJ2-1; CDR3aa: AISEGSGNEQF
len: 15; v_gene: TRBV27; abundance: .; j_gene: TRBJ2-1; CDR3aa: ASSLWSGEGTYNEQF
len: 13; v_gene: TRBV19; abundance: .; j_gene: TRBJ1-4; CDR3aa: ASSISGATNEKLF
len: 13; v_gene: TRBV5-5; abundance: .; j_gene: TRBJ1-1; CDR3aa: ADSRTGQGNTEAF
len: 14; v_gene: TRBV7-8; abundance: .; j_gene: TRBJ1-1; CDR3aa: ATQSGRQANVPEAF
len: 13; v_gene: TRBV14; abundance: .; j_gene: TRBJ2-1; CDR3aa: ASSPLPSSYNEQF
len: 11; v_gene: TRBV5-6; abundance: .; j_gene: TRBJ2-7; CDR3aa: ASSVASSYEQY
len: 13; v_gene: TRBV21-1; abundance: .; j_gene: TRBJ2-3; CDR3aa: ASSTLRGAVDTQY
len: 12; v_gene: TRBV7-2; abundance: .; j_gene: TRBJ2-1; CDR3aa: ASSLLGQYNEQF
len: 12; v_gene: TRBV19; abundance: few; j_gene: TRBJ2-3; CDR3aa: ASSTKGPTDTQY